Included here is one TCR beta chain sequence, with context. The entry originates in a study of CD8+ T cells in alopecia areata. Study-level information: Severity of treated patients was scored by affected scalp percentage.

The CDR3 is 15 amino acids. Looked up from germline, CDR1 is SGHTA and CDR2 is FQGNSA. V gave up 5 bases and J gave up 5 bases, with 18 bases separating them. Following extraction, RNA underwent reverse transcription to cDNA, which served as the sequencing template. Generated by immunoSEQ multiplex PCR, the TCRdb table keeps only in-frame clones and is missing some. The profile shows some 170,000 clones, roughly 60% of them singletons. Treatment given: oral pan-JAK inhibitor, 5-10 mg twice daily. The clonotype comes from a human donor with alopecia areata. This material consisted of CD4+ T cells sorted from blood, taken between weeks 55 and 65, from a patient treated with tofacitinib. The chain has TRBV7-2 and TRBJ1-2, with no clear D. The CDR3: CASSGERAFPYGYTF. DNA for the CDR3: TGTGCCAGCAGCGGGGAACGGGCATTCCCTTATGGCTACACCTTC.